The clone carrying this TCR beta chain was found once. The ends lost 4 bases at V and 6 bases at J; junction bases unmatched: 7. The CDR3 covers 15 residues. Per the germline V gene, CDR1 is SEHNR and CDR2 is FQNEAQ (reference sequence). Clones were read by immunoSEQ multiplex PCR, and TCRdb kept only the in-frame ones, dropping some. The data show approximately 230,000 clones, around 90% seen once. The sample comes from a study of blood T cell repertoires in COVID-19. About the research overall: The study drew acute and convalescent COVID-19 samples from the United States, Italy and Spain.

The TCR was taken from a young man with active or convalescent COVID-19. Sequenced material: peripheral blood. The genes are TRBV7-9 and TRBJ2-1; 9 bases are a match to TRBD2. This CDR3 reads CASSYSGLASNEQFF. CDR3 nucleotide sequence: TGTGCCAGCAGCTACAGTGGACTAGCGTCCAATGAGCAGTTCTTC.